This TCR beta chain is from a study of cytomegalovirus exposure and HLA in healthy donors (dated by TCRdb to the late 2010s). With regard to the full study: A later analysis indicated that the 120 or so validation repertoires were generated on the platform also employed for the 600 to 750 repertoires of the first cohort. The study aimed to test whether signatures of past pathogen exposure could be identified by cataloging public T cell receptors. A separate validation cohort of about 110 different subjects was used in addition to the roughly 700-subject first cohort. To predict cytomegalovirus infection status, the study brought together high-throughput TCR immunosequencing, statistical association of individual TCRs with disease status, and machine learning.

From cysteine to phenylalanine, the CDR3 is 16 amino acids long. The entry retains the CDR3 DNA only, 48 bases that are in frame from base 1. CDR1 and CDR2, looked up from the germline V gene (reference sequence), are LNHDA and SQIVND. V is shortened by 6 bases, J by 4 bases, and the region joining them spans 19 bases. Concerning this clone: Which antigen it targets is not known. No base qualities exist here, and no much larger clone lies one base off it.

Library method: the immunoSEQ multiplex PCR assay. As for how the authors treated the data: A statistical classification framework was developed to diagnose cytomegalovirus status using the catalog of TCR beta chain sequences. Sourced from immuneACCESS, this table was stored by TCRdb with only in-frame sequences that have V and J called. A share of the clones is absent; for the studies checked, an unresolved V gene accounts for under half, and the remainder has no known explanation. V and J calls and clone size are given by that table; D and trimming were obtained from the DNA. Across this sample there are 250,000 or so clones, with 90% seen only once. About 0.36% of the sample rests with the top ten. Separate from the approximately 700-subject first cohort, the validation cohort of around 130 subjects was the group to which the donors belonged. What the study reported, not specific to this receptor: The authors suggested that the approach could potentially be extended to other disease states and immunological phenotypes. A later analysis lacked HLA typing for the validation cohort, so it scored co-occurrence in that cohort across all 120 or so repertoires. Most TCR sequences were seen in very few donors, while some public TCRs were found in many individuals. A few of the identified cytomegalovirus-associated TCR beta chains were confirmed in vitro to be specific for cytomegalovirus antigens. A total of fewer than 200 TCR beta chains were listed by the study as associated with cytomegalovirus. In a later analysis, TCRs clustered in the first cohort were found to also tend to co-occur in the roughly 120 validation repertoires, with over 90% of cluster scores above 0. In both the original and validation cohorts, the classifier was reported to diagnose cytomegalovirus status with high specificity and sensitivity.

The receptor was isolated from a woman aged 18-30 years in good health and CMV-seronegative. The sequenced sample was PBMCs. This sequence uses TRBV19 and TRBJ2-1; the D gene is perhaps TRBD1, on 7 matching bases. The sequenced DNA is TGTGCCAGTAGGGAAGGGGGCGGGGAGGCTTACAATGAGCAGTTCTTC. Translation gives CASREGGGEAYNEQFF.